There are many counts of the clone carrying this T cell receptor (beta chain). Its target is unknown. Molecular-barcoded quantitative 5'-RACE produced these TCR beta libraries. TCRdb passed the 5' RACE reads through MiXCR, listing each CDR3 protein once. The table shows approximately 24,000 distinct CDR3 sequences, with less than 3% occurring only once. This entry is derived from a study of CD8 T cells in ankylosing spondylitis. Study-level findings and limits: A number of the motif variants had already been described in reactive arthritis synovial fluid and blood.

V was cut by 0 bases and J by 4 bases, with 4 bases left in between. The germline V gene has CDR1 SGDLS and CDR2 YYNGEE. This CDR3 region has 13 residues. The sample was blood, either unsorted or a sorted T cell fraction (not recorded which). V and J are TRBV9 and TRBJ2-2; no definite D call. The receptor was derived from a female donor with ankylosing spondylitis or in good health (not recorded which). The CDR3 reads CASSVEVTGELFF. The CDR3 DNA follows: TGTGCCAGCAGCGTAGAGGTCACCGGGGAGCTGTTTTTT. The complete variable domain, with remaining parts taken from reference TRBV9 and TRBJ2-2, reads DSGVTQTPKHLITATGQRVTLRCSPRSGDLSVYWYQQSLDQGLQFLIQYYNGEERAKGNILERFSAQQFPDLHSELNLSSLELGDSALYFCASSVEVTGELFFGEGSRLTVL.